Below are 14 T cell receptor beta chains sequenced from a single sample in a study of cytomegalovirus exposure and HLA in healthy donors. The PCR was carried out with 60 Vbeta primers and 13 Jbeta primers. Sequencing used immunoSEQ multiplex PCR; TCRdb keeps in-frame clones, though not all of them. The sample lists about 150,000 clones, 72% occurring once. Source material: PBMCs. Source of these receptors: a middle-aged man in good health and CMV-seronegative.

The chain couples TRBV27 to TRBJ1-1; 8 bases are shared with TRBD1. V dropped 5 bases and J dropped 5; count of bases not matched to a gene: 7. Germline V gene lookup returns CDR1 MNHEY and CDR2 SMNVEV (reference sequence). This CDR3 contains 14 residues. The CDR3 DNA reads TGTGCCAGCAGTGGTCAGGGGGCCCGGACTGAAGCTTTCTTT. It is translated as CASSGQGARTEAFF.

The chain recombines TRBV7-2 with TRBJ2-1; unclear D gene. The CDR3 sequence is 13 residues long. Trimming stripped 1 base from V and 5 bases from J, with 6 bases between. The germline gives CDR1 SGHTA, CDR2 FQGNSA. The DNA for the CDR3 is TGTGCCAGCAGCTTAGGTGAGAACAATGAGCAGTTCTTC. It yields the protein CASSLGENNEQFF.

The chain links TRBV4-1 to TRBJ2-6, with D possibly matching TRBD1 (5 bases). Germline CDR1 MGHRA, CDR2 YSYEKL. Deletions cut 3 bases from V and 3 bases from J, with 9 bases between. The CDR3 loop spans 15 amino acids. CDR3 protein: CASSQDKNGANVLTF. Here the CDR3 DNA reads TGCGCCAGCAGCCAGGACAAGAATGGGGCCAACGTCCTGACTTTC.

This clone was recorded a few times. The chain joins TRBV4-3 to TRBJ1-5, with D maybe TRBD1 (6 bases). The CDR3 extends over 17 amino acids. Trimming took off 3 bases at V and 2 bases at J, with 17 bases between the two ends. Germline values: CDR1 LGHNA, CDR2 YSLEER. DNA for the CDR3: TGCGCCAGCAGCCAGGACCCCTGGACAGCCGGCAATCAGCCCCAGCATTTT. This encodes CASSQDPWTAGNQPQHF.

The chain has TRBV18 and TRBJ2-3, with TRBD1 identical over 9 bases. Losses at the gene ends were 6 bases for V and 0 bases for J; bases not matched to a gene: 7. Germline values: CDR1 KGHSH, CDR2 LQKENI. CDR3 size: 16 residues. CDR3 protein: CASSSRTGASTDTQYF. The CDR3 region has the DNA TGTGCCAGCTCGTCCAGGACAGGGGCTAGCACAGATACGCAGTATTTT.

In the case of this clone: A read error may account for a junction end that differs from germline. V gene TRBV29-1 combines with J gene TRBJ1-2; D is unresolved. CDR1 and CDR2 from the germline V gene are SQVTM and ANQGSEA. This CDR3 is 10 amino acids long. CDR3 amino acids: CSVDHYGYPF. The CDR3, as DNA: TGCAGCGTTGATCACTATGGCTACCCCTTC.

V usage is TRBV7-7 and J usage is TRBJ2-1, with D possibly being TRBD1 (5 bases). The germline V and J ends were trimmed by 1 base and 8 bases, with 24 bases remaining between them. Germline V gene data show CDR1 as SSHAT and CDR2 as FNYEAQ (reference sequence). The CDR3 consists of 18 residues. The CDR3 DNA reads as TGTGCCAGCAGCTTAGGCCCCCTCGCGCAGGGTGACACCCATGAGCAGTTCTTC. As protein: CASSLGPLAQGDTHEQFF.

This clone turned up a few times. J is TRBJ1-1 and V is TRBV5-1; TRBD1 matches at 8 bases. Germline values: CDR1 SGHRS, CDR2 YFSETQ. Losses at the gene ends were 0 bases for V and 14 bases for J; bases not matched to a gene: 9. The CDR3 consists of 13 residues. This chain's CDR3 is CASSLVGQDFVFF. CDR3 in DNA: TGCGCCAGCAGCTTGGTGGGACAGGATTTTGTGTTCTTT.

This clone occurred once. V and J are TRBV18 and TRBJ1-5; D remains ambiguous. CDR1 is KGHSH and CDR2 is LQKENI in the germline V gene. This CDR3 has 15 amino acids. Trimming took 3 bases from V and 3 from J, leaving 12 bases between them. The CDR3 here is CASSPWASNNQPQHF. DNA for the CDR3: TGTGCCAGCTCACCGTGGGCCAGTAACAATCAGCCCCAGCATTTT.

This chain links TRBV27 with TRBJ1-5; D remains unclear. The length of the CDR3 is 13 residues. Trimming removed 0 bases from V and 6 bases from J, with 6 bases in between. In germline, CDR1 is MNHEY, CDR2 SMNVEV (reference sequence). The CDR3 bases are TGTGCCAGCAGTTTATCATATAGTCAGCCCCAGCATTTT. As protein: CASSLSYSQPQHF.

A note on this clone: A read error may account for a junction end that differs from germline. The chain couples TRBV19 to TRBJ1-5; perhaps TRBD1 as D (6 bases). Germline V gene sequence: CDR1 LNHDA, CDR2 SQIVND (reference sequence). CDR3 size: 15 residues. CDR3 protein: CASRGGQGTFQPQPF. CDR3 DNA sequence: TGTGCCAGTAGGGGGGGGCAGGGGACGTTTCAGCCCCAGCCTTTT.

Only one count was recorded for this clone. The chain recombines TRBV27 with TRBJ2-7, with 7 positions matching TRBD2. The CDR3 sequence is 14 residues long. V trimming: 3 bases; J trimming: 3 bases; junction bases outside the gene matches: 5. Germline V CDR1 and CDR2: MNHEY, SMNVEV (reference sequence). The CDR3 nucleotides read TGTGCCAGCAGTTTCGCACGGGGGGACTACGAGCAGTACTTC. Its translation: CASSFARGDYEQYF.

This chain uses TRBV2 with TRBJ1-1; maybe TRBD1 (5 bases). Trimming pared 2 bases from V and 4 bases from J, leaving 17 bases between. The CDR3 loop spans 16 amino acids. Germline assignment: CDR1 SNHLY and CDR2 FYNNEI. The chain's CDR3 is CASSEFPGLSATEAFF. The CDR3 coding sequence is TGTGCCAGCAGTGAATTTCCAGGGCTGTCGGCCACTGAAGCTTTCTTT.

The chain combines TRBV28 with TRBJ1-2; 11 positions match TRBD1. This CDR3 is built from 14 residues. The ends lost 6 bases at V and 8 bases at J; junction bases unmatched: 8. From germline, CDR1 is MDHEN and CDR2 SYDVKM. The CDR3 here is CASSPGQGAHGYTF. CDR3 in DNA: TGTGCCAGCAGCCCAGGACAGGGGGCGCACGGCTACACCTTC.